This passage covers 24 T cell receptor beta chains from one sample sequenced in a study of T cell changes during pregnancy in multiple sclerosis. The table came from immunoSEQ multiplex PCR; TCRdb's copy has only in-frame clones and leaves some out. Of approximately 70,000 clones detected, about 92% appear once; the ten largest clones hold roughly 1.3%. The starting material was peripheral blood, obtained in the second trimester of pregnancy. All receptors derive from a female donor in good health, enrolled as a control in a pregnancy study.

The chain uses TRBV19 and TRBJ2-5; D possibly corresponds to TRBD2 (6 bases). The germline CDR1 and CDR2 sequences are LNHDA and SQIVND (reference sequence). The CDR3 covers 15 residues. V was trimmed by 4 bases and J by 1 base, leaving 13 bases between them. CDR3 in amino acids: CASSTPGAAQETQYF. The CDR3 nucleotides read TGTGCCAGTAGTACCCCGGGAGCGGCCCAAGAGACCCAGTACTTC.

The V call is TRBV25-1, the J call TRBJ1-5; D gene ambiguous. The CDR3 has 14 residues. The germline V gene has CDR1 MGHDK and CDR2 SYGVNS. The V end lost 1 base, the J end lost 0 bases, and 4 bases lay between the germline ends. The CDR3 here is CASSELNSNQPQHF. The DNA for the CDR3 is TGTGCCAGCAGTGAATTAAATAGCAATCAGCCCCAGCATTTT.

The V gene is TRBV5-1, the J gene TRBJ2-3; the match to TRBD2 covers 10 bases. V trimming: 3 bases; J trimming: 3 bases; junction bases outside the gene matches: 7. The length of the CDR3 is 16 residues. CDR1 is SGHRS, CDR2 YFSETQ, per germline. CDR3 sequence: CASSSEAGGVTDTQYF. CDR3 nucleotide sequence: TGCGCCAGCAGCTCGGAAGCGGGAGGGGTGACAGATACGCAGTATTTT.

The J gene is TRBJ1-2, the V gene TRBV6-5, with a weak D call TRBD1 (5 bases). CDR1 is MNHEY and CDR2 is SVGAGI in the germline V gene. V was shortened by 6 bases and J by 5 bases, with 13 bases between the two germline ends. The CDR3 length is 13 residues. DNA for the CDR3: TGTGCCAGCAGCCGAGCAAGGGGTTATGGCTACACCTTC. Protein sequence: CASSRARGYGYTF.

The V call is TRBV7-9, the J call TRBJ2-1, with TRBD2 identical over 7 bases. Trimming took 4 bases from V and 2 from J; bases not matched to a gene: 11. CDR1 is SEHNR and CDR2 is FQNEAQ in the germline V gene (reference sequence). This CDR3 is built from 17 residues. The chain's CDR3 is CASSSGRLADTYNEQFF. The CDR3 DNA follows: TGTGCCAGCAGCTCCGGAAGGCTAGCGGATACCTACAATGAGCAGTTCTTC.

The chain uses TRBV6-5 and TRBJ1-1; 8 bases agree with TRBD1. Per germline, CDR1 MNHEY and CDR2 SVGAGI. This CDR3 has 11 residues. V shed 5 bases and J 10 bases; nucleotides not matched to a gene: 3. The CDR3 region has the DNA TGTGCCAGCAGTGCAGGGGGCGCAGCTTTCTTT. It specifies CASSAGGAAFF.

The V gene is TRBV29-1, the J gene TRBJ2-3; 8 bases align to TRBD1. Per germline, CDR1 SQVTM and CDR2 ANQGSEA. V trimming: 7 bases; J trimming: 0 bases; junction bases outside the gene matches: 6. CDR3 length equals 14 residues. CDR3 amino acids: CSGTGLGSTDTQYF. DNA for the CDR3: TGCAGCGGGACAGGGTTGGGAAGCACAGATACGCAGTATTTT.

This chain connects TRBV7-9 to TRBJ2-7, with 10 bases lining up with TRBD1. CDR1 and CDR2 from the germline V gene are SEHNR and FQNEAQ (reference sequence). V lost 4 bases, J lost 3 bases, and 9 bases stayed unmatched. CDR3 length equals 16 residues. The CDR3 here is CASSSDGDRGLYEQYF. For the CDR3, the DNA is TGTGCCAGCAGCTCAGACGGGGACAGGGGCCTCTACGAGCAGTACTTC.

This chain uses TRBV5-1 with TRBJ2-5, with D possibly TRBD2 on 5 matching bases. Germline V gene data show CDR1 as SGHRS and CDR2 as YFSETQ. This CDR3 contains 14 residues. Trimming left V 0 bases short and J 1 base short, with 7 bases between. The CDR3 here is CASSLGGIQETQYF. The CDR3, as DNA: TGCGCCAGCAGCTTGGGAGGGATCCAAGAGACCCAGTACTTC.

In its sample, this clone was seen once. This chain joins TRBV5-1 and TRBJ1-1, with D perhaps matching TRBD1 (5 bases). Germline lookup yields CDR1 SGHRS and CDR2 YFSETQ. V gave up 0 bases and J gave up 4 bases, with 13 bases separating them. CDR3 size: 15 residues. CDR3 sequence: CASSLEVGAVTEAFF. CDR3 sequence (DNA): TGCGCCAGCAGCTTGGAAGTAGGGGCAGTCACTGAAGCTTTCTTT. Based on the CDR3 plus reference TRBV5-1 and TRBJ1-1, the full variable domain is KAGVTQTPRYLIKTRGQQVTLSCSPISGHRSVSWYQQTPGQGLQFLFEYFSETQRNKGNFPGRFSGRQFSNSRSEMNVSTLELGDSALYLCASSLEVGAVTEAFFGQGTRLTVV.

This chain uses TRBV7-9 with TRBJ2-7; weak D call: TRBD2 (5 bases). Germline V CDR1 and CDR2: SEHNR, FQNEAQ (reference sequence). The CDR3 covers 14 residues. V shed 7 bases and J shed 3 bases, with 16 bases lying between them. The CDR3 loop is CASIGSEAIYEQYF. CDR3 DNA: TGTGCCAGCATCGGTAGCGAAGCCATCTACGAGCAGTACTTC.

The chain employs TRBV28 and TRBJ2-1; D is undetermined. Per germline, CDR1 MDHEN and CDR2 SYDVKM. This CDR3 is 12 amino acids long. The CDR3 sequence: CGTRLPESEQFF. CDR3 coding DNA: TGTGGTACGAGGCTCCCTGAAAGTGAGCAGTTCTTC.

CDR3 DNA sequence: TGTGCCAGCAGCTTAGGCGGTCTTAACTATGGCTACACCTTC. Protein product: CASSLGGLNYGYTF. This chain uses TRBV7-2 with TRBJ1-2; D call uncertain. Germline V gene data show CDR1 as SGHTA and CDR2 as FQGNSA. This CDR3 spans 14 amino acids. With 1 base removed from V and 1 base from J, the gap between germline ends came to 7 bases. Together with reference TRBV7-2 and TRBJ1-2, the CDR3 gives the full variable domain: GAGVSQSPSNKVTEKGKDVELRCDPISGHTALYWYRQSLGQGLEFLIYFQGNSAPDKSGLPSDRFSAERTGGSVSTLTIQRTQQEDSAVYLCASSLGGLNYGYTFGSGTRLTVV.

The chain joins TRBV6-6 to TRBJ1-1; D unresolved. With 2 bases removed from V and 4 bases from J, the gap between germline ends came to 8 bases. Germline assignment: CDR1 MNHNY and CDR2 SVGAGI (reference sequence). This CDR3 comprises 13 residues. The CDR3 DNA reads TGTGCCAGCAGTTACAGGGAGAGCACTGAAGCTTTCTTT. It translates to CASSYRESTEAFF.

The V call is TRBV6-6, the J call TRBJ2-5, with unresolved D. Germline CDR1 and CDR2: MNHNY and SVGAGI (reference sequence). The CDR3 is 14 amino acids. V was pared by 7 bases and J by 1 base, with 13 bases between. CDR3 in amino acids: CASNPFGAQETQYF. The CDR3, as DNA: TGTGCCAGCAACCCGTTCGGAGCCCAAGAGACCCAGTACTTC.

This clone has a single count. The V gene is TRBV27, the J gene TRBJ2-3; 11 nucleotides align to TRBD2. The V gene's germline CDR1 is MNHEY and CDR2 SMNVEV (reference sequence). The CDR3 extends over 15 amino acids. J gave up 4 bases and V 8 bases, and 8 bases lay outside the gene matches. The CDR3 is CASRKVAGGPDTQYF. In DNA, the CDR3 is TGTGCCAGCCGGAAGGTAGCGGGAGGGCCAGATACGCAGTATTTT.

In this sample, this clone turned up a few times. The chain uses TRBV5-1 and TRBJ2-7; perhaps TRBD1 as D (6 bases). The CDR3 contains 15 residues. V was shortened by 3 bases and J by 2 bases, with 15 bases between the two germline ends. Germline V CDR1 and CDR2: SGHRS, YFSETQ. CDR3: CASSSDPGTTYEQYF. The CDR3 DNA is TGCGCCAGCAGCTCGGACCCAGGGACAACCTACGAGCAGTACTTC. Using reference TRBV5-1 and TRBJ2-7 for the parts outside the CDR3, the full variable domain is KAGVTQTPRYLIKTRGQQVTLSCSPISGHRSVSWYQQTPGQGLQFLFEYFSETQRNKGNFPGRFSGRQFSNSRSEMNVSTLELGDSALYLCASSSDPGTTYEQYFGPGTRLTVT.

The rearrangement uses TRBV25-1 and TRBJ2-7; D is perhaps TRBD2 (6 bases). V was pared by 2 bases and J by 2 bases, with 16 bases between. The CDR3 totals 16 residues. Germline V gives CDR1 MGHDK, CDR2 SYGVNS. The CDR3 DNA sequence: TGTGCCAGCAGTGAACCAAGGCCTAGCGCGGCCTACGAGCAGTACTTC. It encodes CASSEPRPSAAYEQYF.

The rearrangement uses TRBV28 and TRBJ1-3; TRBD1 aligns across 7 bases. The CDR3 totals 14 residues. Per the germline V gene, CDR1 is MDHEN and CDR2 is SYDVKM. With V trimmed by 7 bases and J by 8 bases, 11 bases remained unmatched. In DNA, the CDR3 is TGTGCCAGCACATCCTTAGGACAGGCAGACACCATATATTTT. Encoded protein: CASTSLGQADTIYF. The full variable domain, rest sourced from reference TRBV28 and TRBJ1-3, is DVKVTQSSRYLVKRTGEKVFLECVQDMDHENMFWYRQDPGLGLRLIYFSYDVKMKEKGDIPEGYSVSREKKERFSLILESASTNQTSMYLCASTSLGQADTIYFGEGSWLTVV.

This chain uses TRBV4-2 with TRBJ2-3; TRBD2 matches at 14 bases. Germline CDR1 reads LGHNA; CDR2 reads YNFKEQ. The V and J ends lost 0 bases and 2 bases, in that order; junction bases with no gene match: 7. The CDR3 is made up of 19 amino acids. CDR3 nucleotides: TGTGCCAGCAGCCAAGAGGGGACTAGCGGGAGATTATCCACAGATACGCAGTATTTT. Its translation: CASSQEGTSGRLSTDTQYF.

The chain links TRBV30 to TRBJ1-2, with a tentative D call TRBD1 (5 bases). V lost 6 bases and J 8 bases, leaving 16 bases between the germline ends. Germline V CDR1 and CDR2: GTSNPN, SVGIG (reference sequence). The CDR3 extends over 12 amino acids. This CDR3 is CACPGGGRGYTF. The CDR3 nucleotides read TGTGCCTGCCCTGGGGGGGGGAGAGGCTACACCTTC.

The genes are TRBV5-1 and TRBJ2-7; D might be TRBD2 (7 bases). The germline V and J ends were trimmed by 1 base and 5 bases, with 13 bases remaining between them. CDR1 and CDR2 from the germline V gene are SGHRS and YFSETQ. The CDR3 runs to 14 residues. CDR3: CASSLSGGAHEQYF. In DNA, the CDR3 is TGCGCCAGCAGCTTGTCTGGGGGGGCACACGAGCAGTACTTC.

This clone appeared a few times. The chain couples TRBV19 to TRBJ2-7; the match to TRBD2 covers 8 bases. Germline CDR1 and CDR2: LNHDA and SQIVND (reference sequence). J gave up 2 bases and V 5 bases, and 2 bases lay outside the gene matches. CDR3 length: 13 amino acids. The CDR3 sequence is CASSLGRAYEQYF. CDR3 coding DNA: TGTGCCAGTAGTCTCGGGAGGGCCTACGAGCAGTACTTC.

The rearrangement links TRBV4-1 to TRBJ2-7, with 8 bases lining up with TRBD2. After removal of 0 bases from V and 6 bases from J, the junction contained 10 bases not matched to a gene. This CDR3 region has 16 residues. Germline lookup yields CDR1 MGHRA and CDR2 YSYEKL. The DNA of the CDR3 is TGCGCCAGCAGCCAAGAGGGGAGCGGGAGTGGTTCCGAGCAGTACTTC. Translating gives CASSQEGSGSGSEQYF.